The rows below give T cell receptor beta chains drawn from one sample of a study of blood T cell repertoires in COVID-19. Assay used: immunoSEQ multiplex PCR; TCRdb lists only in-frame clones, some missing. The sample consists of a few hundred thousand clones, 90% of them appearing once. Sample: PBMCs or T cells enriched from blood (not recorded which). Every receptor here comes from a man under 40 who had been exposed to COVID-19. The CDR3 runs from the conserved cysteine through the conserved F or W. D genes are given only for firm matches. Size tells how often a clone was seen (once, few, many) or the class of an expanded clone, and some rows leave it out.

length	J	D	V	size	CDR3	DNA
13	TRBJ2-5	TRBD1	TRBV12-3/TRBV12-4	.	CASTRQGLETQYF	TGTGCCAGCACTAGACAGGGGTTAGAGACCCAGTACTTC
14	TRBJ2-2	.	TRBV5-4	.	CASSALGGSGELFF	TGTGCCAGCAGCGCCCTAGGCGGAAGCGGGGAGCTGTTTTTT
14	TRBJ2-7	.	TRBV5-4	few	CASSLRPGSYEQYF	TGTGCCAGCAGCTTAAGGCCAGGCTCCTACGAGCAGTACTTC
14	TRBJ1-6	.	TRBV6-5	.	CASSRSSYNSPLHF	TGTGCCAGCAGCCGTAGCTCCTATAATTCACCCCTCCACTTT
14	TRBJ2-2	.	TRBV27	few	CASSLSRGTGELFF	TGTGCCAGCAGTTTAAGCAGGGGAACCGGGGAGCTGTTTTTT
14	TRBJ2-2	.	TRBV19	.	CASRISVNTGELFF	TGTGCCAGTAGAATAAGCGTAAACACCGGGGAGCTGTTTTTT
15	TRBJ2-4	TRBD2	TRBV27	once	CASSLAGGREDIQYF	TGTGCCAGCAGTTTAGCGGGGGGCAGGGAGGACATTCAGTACTTC
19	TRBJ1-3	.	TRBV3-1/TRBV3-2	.	CASSQTVAGGRRSGNTIYF	TGTGCCAGCAGCCAAACAGTAGCGGGGGGACGCCGATCTGGAAACACCATATATTTT
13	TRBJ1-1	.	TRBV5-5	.	CASSSLVDTEAFF	TGTGCCAGCAGCTCCCTAGTAGACACTGAAGCTTTCTTT
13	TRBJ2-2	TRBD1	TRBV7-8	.	CASSRDSTGELFF	TGTGCCAGCAGCCGGGACAGCACCGGGGAGCTGTTTTTT
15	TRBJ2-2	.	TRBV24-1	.	CATSDASRQPGELFF	TGTGCCACCAGTGACGCCTCCCGACAGCCCGGGGAGCTGTTTTTT
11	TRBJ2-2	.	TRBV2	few	CASRGIGELFF	TGTGCCAGCCGAGGGATCGGGGAGCTGTTTTTT
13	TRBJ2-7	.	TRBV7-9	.	CASSLVNPYEQYF	TGTGCCAGCAGCTTAGTCAATCCCTACGAGCAGTACTTC
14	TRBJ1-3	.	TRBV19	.	CASSELYSGNTIYF	TGTGCCAGTAGTGAGCTGTATTCTGGAAACACCATATATTTT
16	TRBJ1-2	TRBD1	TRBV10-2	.	CASSASTGGRNYGYTF	TGCGCCAGCAGTGCCTCGACAGGGGGCCGTAACTATGGCTACACCTTC
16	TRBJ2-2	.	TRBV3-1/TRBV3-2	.	CASSQERGSSTGELFF	TGTGCCAGCAGCCAAGAACGAGGTAGCTCCACCGGGGAGCTGTTTTTT
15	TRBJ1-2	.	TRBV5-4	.	CASSLLARENYGYTF	TGTGCCAGCAGCTTGTTAGCCAGGGAAAACTATGGCTACACCTTC
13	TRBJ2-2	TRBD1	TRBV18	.	CASSTGATGELFF	TGTGCCAGCTCCACAGGGGCCACCGGGGAGCTGTTTTTT
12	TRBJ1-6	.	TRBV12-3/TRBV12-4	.	CATRTLNSPLHF	TGTGCCACCAGGACACTTAATTCACCCCTCCACTTT
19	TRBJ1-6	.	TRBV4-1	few	CASSQEPIGTSAYNSPLHF	TGCGCCAGCAGCCAAGAACCCATTGGGACATCCGCCTATAATTCACCCCTCCACTTT
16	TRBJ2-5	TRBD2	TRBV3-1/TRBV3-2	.	CASSLKRTSGQETQYF	TGTGCCAGCAGCCTTAAAAGGACTAGCGGGCAAGAGACCCAGTACTTC
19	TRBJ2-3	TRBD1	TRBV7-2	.	CASTGYDRDRRAYTDTQYF	TGTGCCAGCACTGGTTATGATCGGGACAGACGGGCCTACACAGATACGCAGTATTTT
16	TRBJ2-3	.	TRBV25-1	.	CASSYGTILNTDTQYF	TGTGCCAGCAGCTACGGGACAATACTAAACACAGATACGCAGTATTTT
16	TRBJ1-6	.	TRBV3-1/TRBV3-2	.	CASSRYDSIYNSPLHF	TGTGCCAGCAGTCGATACGACAGCATCTATAATTCACCCCTCCACTTT
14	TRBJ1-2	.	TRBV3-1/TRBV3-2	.	CASSQDREGYGYTF	TGTGCCAGCAGCCAAGACAGGGAAGGCTATGGCTACACCTTC
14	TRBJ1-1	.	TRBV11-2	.	CASSLHAQNTEAFF	TGTGCCAGCAGCTTGCACGCGCAGAACACTGAAGCTTTCTTT
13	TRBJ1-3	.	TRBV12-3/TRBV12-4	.	CASRKESGNTIYF	TGTGCCAGCAGAAAGGAGTCTGGAAACACCATATATTTT
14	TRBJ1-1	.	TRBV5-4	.	CASSYKQGGAEAFF	TGTGCCAGCAGCTACAAACAGGGAGGGGCTGAAGCTTTCTTT
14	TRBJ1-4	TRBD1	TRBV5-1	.	CASRYGQGNEKLFF	TGCGCCAGCAGGTACGGACAGGGGAATGAAAAACTGTTTTTT
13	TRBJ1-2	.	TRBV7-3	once	CASSPTRDYGYTF	TGTGCCAGCAGCCCCACCAGGGACTATGGCTACACCTTC
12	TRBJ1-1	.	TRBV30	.	CASSAENTEAFF	TGTGCCTCCTCGGCGGAGAACACTGAAGCTTTCTTT
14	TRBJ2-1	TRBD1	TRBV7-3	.	CASSLGQGVFEQFF	TGTGCCAGCAGCTTAGGACAGGGGGTTTTTGAGCAGTTCTTC
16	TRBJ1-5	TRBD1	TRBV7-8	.	CASSLVGRGDNQPQHF	TGTGCCAGCAGCTTAGTCGGCAGGGGGGACAATCAGCCCCAGCATTTT
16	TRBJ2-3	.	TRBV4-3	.	CASSQGGTPNTDTQYF	TGCGCCAGCAGCCAAGGTGGGACTCCCAACACAGATACGCAGTATTTT
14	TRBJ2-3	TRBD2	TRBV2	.	CAGQSGTSVDTQYF	TGTGCCGGCCAGTCCGGGACTAGCGTAGATACGCAGTATTTT
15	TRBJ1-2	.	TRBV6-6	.	CASSYSTSGTKSYTF	TGTGCCAGCAGTTACTCCACTTCCGGGACAAAAAGCTACACCTTC
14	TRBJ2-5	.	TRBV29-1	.	CSVAQGGNQETQYF	TGCAGCGTTGCGCAAGGAGGGAACCAAGAGACCCAGTACTTC
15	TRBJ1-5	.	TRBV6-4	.	CATSQESEGNQPQHF	TGTGCCACCAGCCAAGAGAGCGAAGGCAATCAGCCCCAGCATTTT
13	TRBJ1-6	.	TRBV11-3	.	CASSLNRDSPLHF	TGTGCCAGCAGCTTGAACAGGGATTCACCCCTCCACTTT
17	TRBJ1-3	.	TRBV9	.	CASSVASARVAGNTIYF	TGTGCCAGCAGCGTAGCTAGTGCCAGGGTCGCTGGAAACACCATATATTTT
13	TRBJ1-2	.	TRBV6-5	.	CASSYEHTNGYTF	TGTGCCAGCAGTTACGAGCATACCAATGGCTACACCTTC
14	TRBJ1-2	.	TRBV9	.	CASSRVQGDYGYTF	TGTGCCAGCAGCCGAGTACAGGGAGACTATGGCTACACCTTC
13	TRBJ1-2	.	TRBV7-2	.	CASSQRGGYGYTF	TGTGCCAGCAGCCAAAGGGGGGGCTATGGCTACACCTTC
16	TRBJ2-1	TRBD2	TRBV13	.	CASSNSGLAGRNEQFF	TGTGCCAGCAGCAACTCGGGACTAGCGGGGAGGAATGAGCAGTTCTTC
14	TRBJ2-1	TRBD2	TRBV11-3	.	CAKILAGGSGEQFF	TGTGCCAAGATACTAGCGGGGGGGTCTGGTGAGCAGTTCTTC
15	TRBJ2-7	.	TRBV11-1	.	CASSSPGTRTYEQYF	TGTGCCAGCAGCTCCCCCGGGACAAGAACCTACGAGCAGTACTTC
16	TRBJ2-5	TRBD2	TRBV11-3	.	CASSPRTSGGKETQYF	TGTGCCAGCAGCCCCAGGACTAGCGGGGGGAAAGAGACCCAGTACTTC
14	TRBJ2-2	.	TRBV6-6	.	CASSVQGKTGELFF	TGTGCCAGCAGTGTACAGGGAAAGACCGGGGAGCTGTTTTTT
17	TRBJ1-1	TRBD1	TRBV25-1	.	CASSVDRGPFQNTEAFF	TGTGCCAGCAGTGTCGACAGGGGACCGTTCCAGAACACTGAAGCTTTCTTT
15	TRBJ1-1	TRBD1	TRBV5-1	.	CASSQLDRGDTEAFF	TGCGCCAGCAGCCAGCTGGACAGGGGCGACACTGAAGCTTTCTTT
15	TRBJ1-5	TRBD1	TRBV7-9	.	CASNHGQGVNQPQHF	TGTGCCAGCAACCACGGACAGGGGGTTAATCAGCCCCAGCATTTT
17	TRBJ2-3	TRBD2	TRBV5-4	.	CASSRFRHSGTHNTQYF	TGTGCCAGCAGCCGATTCAGACATAGCGGGACCCACAATACGCAGTATTTT
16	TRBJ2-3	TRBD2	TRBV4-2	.	CASLGGGRGNTDTQYF	TGTGCCAGCCTCGGGGGAGGGCGGGGGAACACAGATACGCAGTATTTT
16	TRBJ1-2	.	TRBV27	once	CATGAGGGRFNYGYTF	TGTGCCACCGGGGCGGGGGGTGGCCGGTTTAACTATGGCTACACCTTC
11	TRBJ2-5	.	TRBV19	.	CASNSGKTQYF	TGTGCCAGTAATTCGGGGAAGACCCAGTACTTC